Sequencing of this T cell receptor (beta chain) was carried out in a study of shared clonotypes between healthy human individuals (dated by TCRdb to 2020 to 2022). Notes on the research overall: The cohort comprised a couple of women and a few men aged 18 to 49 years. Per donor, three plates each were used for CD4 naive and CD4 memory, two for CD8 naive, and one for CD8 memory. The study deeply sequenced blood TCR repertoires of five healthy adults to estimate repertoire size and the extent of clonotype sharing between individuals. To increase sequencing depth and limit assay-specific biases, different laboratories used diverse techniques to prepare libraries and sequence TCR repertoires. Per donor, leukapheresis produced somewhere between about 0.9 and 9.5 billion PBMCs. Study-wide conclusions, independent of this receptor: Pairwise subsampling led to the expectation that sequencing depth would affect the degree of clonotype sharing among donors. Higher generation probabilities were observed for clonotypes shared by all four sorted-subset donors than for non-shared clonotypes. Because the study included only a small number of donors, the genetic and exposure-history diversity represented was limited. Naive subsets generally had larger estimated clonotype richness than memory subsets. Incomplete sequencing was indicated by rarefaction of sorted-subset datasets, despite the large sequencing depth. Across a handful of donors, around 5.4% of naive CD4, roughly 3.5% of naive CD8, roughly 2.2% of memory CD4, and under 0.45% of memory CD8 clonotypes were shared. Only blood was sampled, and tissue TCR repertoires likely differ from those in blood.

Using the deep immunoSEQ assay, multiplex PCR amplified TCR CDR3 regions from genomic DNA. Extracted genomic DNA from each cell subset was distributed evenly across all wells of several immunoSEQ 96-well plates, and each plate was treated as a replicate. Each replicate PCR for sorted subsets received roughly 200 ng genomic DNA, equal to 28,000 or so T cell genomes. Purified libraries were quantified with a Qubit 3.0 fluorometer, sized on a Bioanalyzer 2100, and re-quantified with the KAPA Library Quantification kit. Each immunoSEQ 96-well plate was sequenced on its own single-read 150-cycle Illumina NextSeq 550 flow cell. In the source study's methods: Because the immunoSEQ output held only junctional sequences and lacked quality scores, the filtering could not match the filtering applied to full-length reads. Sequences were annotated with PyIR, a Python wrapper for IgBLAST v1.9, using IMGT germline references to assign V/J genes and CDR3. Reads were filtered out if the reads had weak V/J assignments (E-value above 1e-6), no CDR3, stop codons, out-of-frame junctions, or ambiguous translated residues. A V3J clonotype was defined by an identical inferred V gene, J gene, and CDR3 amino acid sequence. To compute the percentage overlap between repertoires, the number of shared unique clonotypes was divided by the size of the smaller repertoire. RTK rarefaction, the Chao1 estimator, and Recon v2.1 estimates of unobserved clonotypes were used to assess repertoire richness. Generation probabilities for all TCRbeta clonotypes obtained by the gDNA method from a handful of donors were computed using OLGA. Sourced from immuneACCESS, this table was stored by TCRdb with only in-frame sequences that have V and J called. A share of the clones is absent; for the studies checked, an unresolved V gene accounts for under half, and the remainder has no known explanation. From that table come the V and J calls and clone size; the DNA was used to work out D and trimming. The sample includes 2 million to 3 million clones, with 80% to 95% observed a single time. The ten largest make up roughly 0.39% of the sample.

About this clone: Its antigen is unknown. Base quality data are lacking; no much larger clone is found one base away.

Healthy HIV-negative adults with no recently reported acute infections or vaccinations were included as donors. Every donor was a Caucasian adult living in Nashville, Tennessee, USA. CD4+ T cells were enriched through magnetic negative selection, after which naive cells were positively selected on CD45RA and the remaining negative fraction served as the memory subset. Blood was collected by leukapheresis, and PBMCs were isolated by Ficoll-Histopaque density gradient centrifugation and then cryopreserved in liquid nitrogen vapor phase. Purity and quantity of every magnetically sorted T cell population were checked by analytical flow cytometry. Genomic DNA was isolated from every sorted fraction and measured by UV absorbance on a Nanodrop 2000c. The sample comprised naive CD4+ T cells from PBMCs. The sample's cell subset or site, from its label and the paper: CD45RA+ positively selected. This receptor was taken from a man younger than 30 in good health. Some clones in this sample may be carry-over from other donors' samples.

The encoded CDR3 is CASSSTGGPNQPQHF. The sequence in DNA is TGTGCCAGTAGTTCGACAGGGGGCCCGAATCAGCCCCAGCATTTT. The chain is assembled from TRBV19 and TRBJ1-5, with 10 bases matching TRBD1. CDR1 LNHDA and CDR2 SQIVND are derived from the germline V gene (reference sequence). Germline trimming: 5 bases from V, 4 bases from J; junction bases outside gene matches: 5. The CDR3 covers 15 residues, taking in both the cysteine and the phenylalanine. Solely the CDR3 DNA is kept, with 45 bases framed from the first base.